These 30 T cell receptor beta chains share one sample of origin, sequenced in a study of cytomegalovirus exposure and HLA in healthy donors. PCR used 60 Vbeta primers and 13 Jbeta primers. Measured with immunoSEQ multiplex PCR; TCRdb has only the in-frame clones, and not every one. The profile shows a few hundred thousand clones, around four fifths of them singletons. Sequences were obtained from PBMCs. All receptors derive from a woman aged 55-69 years in good health and CMV-seropositive.

The chain employs TRBV27 and TRBJ1-4; a possible D gene is TRBD1 (6 bases). V gave up 3 bases and J gave up 3 bases, with 8 bases separating them. This CDR3 spans 14 amino acids. The germline gives CDR1 MNHEY, CDR2 SMNVEV (reference sequence). In DNA, the CDR3 is TGTGCCAGCAGTTTGGGGGCACCTAATGAAAAACTGTTTTTT. Encoded protein: CASSLGAPNEKLFF.

The gene calls are TRBV5-1 and TRBJ1-4; D is undetermined. The CDR3 spans 13 residues. With 4 bases removed from V and 7 bases from J, the gap between germline ends came to 11 bases. Germline assignment: CDR1 SGHRS and CDR2 YFSETQ. CDR3 region: CASSVAVSEKLFF. In DNA, the CDR3 is TGCGCCAGCAGCGTGGCAGTATCTGAAAAACTGTTTTTT.

The chain is built from TRBV5-1 and TRBJ1-3; D is unresolved. V lost 3 bases, J lost 4 bases, and 14 bases lay in between. Germline V CDR1 and CDR2: SGHRS, YFSETQ. The CDR3 sequence is 15 residues long. The CDR3 reads CASSSFGVSGNTIYF. The CDR3 region has the DNA TGCGCCAGCAGCTCCTTCGGGGTTAGCGGAAACACCATATATTTT.

This clone was counted only a few times. This rearrangement joins TRBV18 to TRBJ2-3, with D possibly matching TRBD1 (5 bases). This CDR3 spans 15 amino acids. Germline CDR1 and CDR2: KGHSH and LQKENI. V was trimmed by 3 bases and J by 6 bases, leaving 16 bases between them. This CDR3 is CASSPPLRGEDTQYF. CDR3 in DNA: TGTGCCAGCTCACCCCCCCTAAGGGGTGAGGATACGCAGTATTTT.

In the case of this clone: This CDR3 is also generated by other DNA sequences in the sample. This rearrangement joins TRBV18 to TRBJ1-4, with a tentative D call TRBD1 (6 bases). Germline loops: CDR1 KGHSH, CDR2 LQKENI. This CDR3 contains 13 residues. V lost 3 bases to trimming and J lost 7 bases, with 9 bases between them. The CDR3 bases are TGTGCCAGCTCACCCGGACAGACTGAAAAACTGTTTTTT. Residues: CASSPGQTEKLFF.

V is TRBV7-9 and J is TRBJ1-1, with 7 bases that match TRBD1. The CDR3 is 13 amino acids. V trimming: 5 bases; J trimming: 6 bases; junction bases outside the gene matches: 6. Germline CDR1 and CDR2: SEHNR and FQNEAQ (reference sequence). The CDR3 nucleotides read TGTGCCAGCAGCGACCGACAGGGCTCTGAAGCTTTCTTT. This translates into CASSDRQGSEAFF.

This chain uses TRBV5-4 with TRBJ1-5; tentative D call: TRBD1 (6 bases). Germline values: CDR1 SGHNT, CDR2 YYREEE (reference sequence). V lost 3 bases, J lost 3 bases, and 7 bases lay in between. This CDR3 is 13 amino acids long. The CDR3 spells CASSWDINQPQHF. The CDR3, as DNA: TGTGCCAGCAGCTGGGACATCAATCAGCCCCAGCATTTT.

The chain carries TRBV6-1 and TRBJ2-7; 8 positions match TRBD2. Germline CDR1 and CDR2: MNHNS and SASEGT. J gave up 9 bases and V 4 bases, and 5 bases lay outside the gene matches. This CDR3 contains 12 residues. The CDR3, as DNA: TGTGCCAGCAGTGTGGCGGGGGGTGGGCAGTACTTC. Its translation: CASSVAGGGQYF.

This clone occurred a few times. The chain uses TRBV27 and TRBJ2-7; tentative D call: TRBD2 (6 bases). The CDR3 has 15 residues. The V gene's germline CDR1 is MNHEY and CDR2 SMNVEV (reference sequence). Trimming took off 8 bases at V and 0 bases at J, with 17 bases between the two ends. The CDR3 nucleotides are TGTGCCAGCCGCGATATGGGGGGTCCCTCCTACGAGCAGTACTTC. Its translation is CASRDMGGPSYEQYF.

The chain employs TRBV5-1 and TRBJ2-7, with 11 bases aligning to TRBD2. With V trimmed by 4 bases and J by 3 bases, 3 bases remained unmatched. This CDR3 region has 14 residues. CDR1 is SGHRS and CDR2 is YFSETQ in the germline V gene. CDR3 sequence: CASSVTSGSYEQYF. In DNA form, the CDR3 reads TGCGCCAGCAGCGTCACTAGCGGGAGCTACGAGCAGTACTTC.

This clone was picked up one time. The V and J genes are TRBV5-5 and TRBJ2-1; 10 positions match TRBD2. The junction had 9 bases not matched to a gene; V was cut back by 1 base and J by 8 bases. The CDR3 sequence is 16 residues long. Germline V gene sequence: CDR1 SGHKS, CDR2 YYEKEE (reference sequence). The CDR3 protein is CASSLSSSGSLHEQFF. DNA for the CDR3: TGTGCCAGCAGCTTGAGCTCTAGCGGGAGCCTACATGAGCAGTTCTTC.

The V gene is TRBV6-5, the J gene TRBJ2-1, with 11 bases lining up with TRBD2. This CDR3 is built from 13 residues. The trim removed 8 bases at V and 8 bases at J, leaving 5 bases unmatched. CDR1 and CDR2 (germline): MNHEY, SVGAGI. CDR3 in DNA: TGTGCCAGCCAACTAGCGGGAGACGATGAGCAGTTCTTC. It translates to CASQLAGDDEQFF.

There are a few counts of this clone. The chain is built from TRBV29-1 and TRBJ2-3; D not resolved. The CDR3 is 14 amino acids. Per germline, CDR1 SQVTM and CDR2 ANQGSEA. Trimming pared 7 bases from V and 0 bases from J, leaving 14 bases between. CDR3 bases: TGCAGCGCAACCGTACTAATTAGCACAGATACGCAGTATTTT. Residues: CSATVLISTDTQYF.

The table lists this clone with a count of one. The CDR3 coding sequence is TGTGCCAGCAGTTTTAGTGGACAGGGGTGGCACACTGAAGCTTTCTTT. Encoded protein: CASSFSGQGWHTEAFF. The chain employs TRBV27 and TRBJ1-1; 9 bases are a match to TRBD1. The CDR3 runs 16 residues. The V segment lost 3 bases and the J segment 3 bases; nucleotides outside the gene matches: 8. CDR1 MNHEY and CDR2 SMNVEV come from the germline V gene (reference sequence).

This clone was seen a handful of times. This chain connects TRBV7-2 to TRBJ2-7; perhaps TRBD2 as D (6 bases). CDR3 length: 14 amino acids. The germline gives CDR1 SGHTA, CDR2 FQGNSA. V lost 2 bases and J 1 base, leaving 9 bases between the germline ends. The CDR3 region has the DNA TGTGCCAGCAGCTTACATGGGGGGTCCTACGAGCAGTACTTC. Protein product: CASSLHGGSYEQYF.

V is TRBV27 and J is TRBJ2-1, with TRBD1 identical over 11 bases. The V and J ends lost 5 bases and 9 bases, in that order; junction bases with no gene match: 12. The CDR3 covers 16 residues. CDR1 and CDR2 (germline): MNHEY, SMNVEV (reference sequence). In DNA form, the CDR3 reads TGTGCCAGCAGTGCCCCATCGGGACAGGGGGGAGGTGAGCAGTTCTTC. Encoded protein: CASSAPSGQGGGEQFF.

This chain joins TRBV5-1 and TRBJ2-5, with D maybe TRBD2 (6 bases). The J call may be faulty, since TRBJ2-7 better matches the DNA end. Germline values: CDR1 SGHRS, CDR2 YFSETQ. There are 17 residues in the CDR3. The CDR3 sequence: CASSLVGRRGGTYEQYF. In nucleotides, the CDR3 is TGCGCCAGCAGCTTGGTAGGTCGGCGGGGAGGAACCTACGAGCAGTACTTC.

The genes are TRBV6-1 and TRBJ2-5; the D gene is possibly TRBD1 (5 bases). The CDR3 is 14 residues long. CDR1 MNHNS and CDR2 SASEGT come from the germline V gene. V was pared by 6 bases and J by 4 bases, with 15 bases between. The CDR3 loop is CASSNRAQGETQYF. DNA for the CDR3: TGTGCCAGCAGCAACCGGGCCCAGGGAGAGACCCAGTACTTC.

This clone has more than one count but fewer than ten. Other nucleotide sequences from this sample produce the same CDR3. The chain is built from TRBV28 and TRBJ2-7; TRBD2 matches at 7 bases. J gave up 4 bases and V 8 bases, and 5 bases lay outside the gene matches. This CDR3 has 12 amino acids. Germline V gene data show CDR1 as MDHEN and CDR2 as SYDVKM. The CDR3: CASRGEGYEQYF. The CDR3 DNA sequence: TGTGCCAGCCGGGGGGAGGGTTACGAGCAGTACTTC.

The chain is built from TRBV30 and TRBJ2-7; 7 nucleotides agree with TRBD1. Germline V gene sequence: CDR1 GTSNPN, CDR2 SVGIG (reference sequence). There are 15 residues in the CDR3. V shed 0 bases, J shed 6 bases, and the junction held 11 bases outside the gene matches. The CDR3 spells CAWSVPDRVIAEQYF. Here the CDR3 DNA reads TGTGCCTGGAGTGTTCCCGACAGGGTGATCGCCGAGCAGTACTTC.

The chain recombines TRBV7-9 with TRBJ1-2; 10 bases are a match to TRBD1. Germline loops: CDR1 SEHNR, CDR2 FQNEAQ (reference sequence). Losses at the gene ends were 5 bases for V and 5 bases for J; bases not matched to a gene: 5. This CDR3 has 14 residues. This CDR3 is CASSTGQGGYGYTF. The DNA for the CDR3 is TGTGCCAGCAGCACCGGACAGGGGGGATATGGCTACACCTTC.

The J gene is TRBJ2-1, the V gene TRBV6-4; 10 nucleotides match TRBD2. The length of the CDR3 is 15 residues. Germline lookup yields CDR1 MRHNA and CDR2 SNTAGT. The ends lost 3 bases at V and 8 bases at J; junction bases unmatched: 7. The CDR3, as DNA: TGTGCCAGCAGTGAGGGAGCGGGGGGGCACTATGAGCAGTTCTTC. Its protein product is CASSEGAGGHYEQFF.

The chain carries TRBV2 and TRBJ1-5, with D tentatively TRBD1 (5 bases). The CDR3 runs 14 residues. Deletions cut 9 bases from V and 7 bases from J, with 19 bases between. The V gene's germline CDR1 is SNHLY and CDR2 FYNNEI. The CDR3 loop reads CASLPGKAGQPQHF. CDR3 DNA: TGTGCCAGTCTCCCAGGGAAGGCAGGCCAGCCCCAGCATTTT. Supplemented by reference TRBV2 and TRBJ1-5, the full variable domain reads EPEVTQTPSHQVTQMGQEVILRCVPISNHLYFYWYRQILGQKVEFLVSFYNNEISEKSEIFDDQFSVERPDGSNFTLKIRSTKLEDSAMYFCASLPGKAGQPQHFGDGTRLSIL.

The CDR3 sequence is CASSSYPTSGRAFEQFF. The CDR3 bases are TGTGCCAGTAGTAGCTACCCTACTAGCGGGAGGGCCTTTGAGCAGTTCTTC. The chain uses TRBV19 and TRBJ2-1; 13 bases are shared with TRBD2. Germline CDR1 and CDR2: LNHDA and SQIVND (reference sequence). This CDR3 is 17 amino acids long. V was clipped by 4 bases and J by 9 bases; unmatched bases: 12.

The chain uses TRBV18 and TRBJ1-2; D gene ambiguous. V dropped 2 bases and J dropped 4 bases, with 14 bases sitting between them. This CDR3 contains 15 residues. Per the germline V gene, CDR1 is KGHSH and CDR2 is LQKENI. CDR3 sequence reads: CASSPDEQSSYGYTF. For the CDR3, the DNA is TGTGCCAGCTCACCAGATGAACAGAGCTCCTATGGCTACACCTTC.

V gene TRBV6-5 combines with J gene TRBJ2-5, with D tentatively TRBD1 (5 bases). The V end lost 6 bases, the J end lost 4 bases, and 12 bases lay between the germline ends. This CDR3 comprises 13 residues. Germline CDR1 is MNHEY and CDR2 is SVGAGI. CDR3 nucleotide sequence: TGTGCCAGCAGGCTAAGGGGTGGAGAGACCCAGTACTTC. This sequence encodes CASRLRGGETQYF.

V usage is TRBV5-5 and J usage is TRBJ2-5; tentatively, D is TRBD1 (6 bases). Germline V gene lookup returns CDR1 SGHKS and CDR2 YYEKEE (reference sequence). Deletions cut 3 bases from V and 3 bases from J, with 15 bases between. This CDR3 contains 15 residues. The CDR3 nucleotides read TGTGCCAGCAGCTCATACCGGGACACCAAAGAGACCCAGTACTTC. This translates into CASSSYRDTKETQYF.

The V call is TRBV7-2, the J call TRBJ1-1, with D unresolved. The CDR3 is 15 amino acids. V dropped 1 base and J dropped 5 bases, with 14 bases sitting between them. Germline-derived CDR1 and CDR2 are SGHTA and FQGNSA. CDR3 sequence reads: CASSLVGGRGTEAFF. DNA of the CDR3: TGTGCCAGCAGCTTAGTCGGAGGGAGAGGAACTGAAGCTTTCTTT.

The CDR3 region has the DNA TGTGCCACCAGCAGCCCCCTCCGGGACAGGGGAACAAACATTCAGTACTTC. Its protein is CATSSPLRDRGTNIQYF. The rearrangement uses TRBV15 and TRBJ2-4; 10 bases fit TRBD1. Germline V lookup: CDR1 LNHNV, CDR2 YYDKDF (reference sequence). The length of the CDR3 is 17 residues. With V trimmed by 3 bases and J by 6 bases, 11 bases remained unmatched.

Written as DNA, the CDR3 is TGTGCCAGCAGACCCCTGGGACAGGGTCCCCCCGAGACCCAGTACTTC. As protein: CASRPLGQGPPETQYF. This sequence joins TRBV6-6 and TRBJ2-5; 9 nucleotides line up with TRBD1. CDR3 size: 16 residues. Germline trimming cut 6 bases from V and 5 bases from J; bases unmatched to any gene: 13. CDR1 is MNHNY, CDR2 SVGAGI, per germline (reference sequence).